This T cell receptor (beta chain) was observed in a study of OX40 agonist ivuxolimab in advanced cancers. The overall study: Patients receiving dose escalation had hepatocellular carcinoma, melanoma, renal cell or head and neck cancer. Study-wide points: Clonal expansion among partial responders at 0.1-3.0 mg/kg ranked near the lowest. Fewer expanded clones were found on average in CD4+ than in CD8+ T cells.

Of note for this clone: Its target is not known.

Sequencing was performed with immunoSEQ multiplex PCR; in TCRdb, only in-frame clones are kept and a portion is missing. The top ten clones hold 6% to 7.5% of a sample with about 70,000 clones, approximately 81% of them seen once. The clonotype was recovered from an adult with an advanced solid tumor such as melanoma, head and neck, liver or kidney cancer. This specimen was CD4+ or CD8+ T cells sorted from blood, taken in a trial of the OX40 agonist ivuxolimab.

The CDR3 DNA reads TGCAGCGTTGGGACTAGCGGGAGATTCGATACGCAGTATTTT. Its protein is CSVGTSGRFDTQYF. V gene TRBV29-1 combines with J gene TRBJ2-3, with 13 positions matching TRBD2. V was clipped by 4 bases and J by 6 bases; unmatched bases: 4. The CDR3 has 14 residues. Germline CDR1 is SQVTM and CDR2 is ANQGSEA.